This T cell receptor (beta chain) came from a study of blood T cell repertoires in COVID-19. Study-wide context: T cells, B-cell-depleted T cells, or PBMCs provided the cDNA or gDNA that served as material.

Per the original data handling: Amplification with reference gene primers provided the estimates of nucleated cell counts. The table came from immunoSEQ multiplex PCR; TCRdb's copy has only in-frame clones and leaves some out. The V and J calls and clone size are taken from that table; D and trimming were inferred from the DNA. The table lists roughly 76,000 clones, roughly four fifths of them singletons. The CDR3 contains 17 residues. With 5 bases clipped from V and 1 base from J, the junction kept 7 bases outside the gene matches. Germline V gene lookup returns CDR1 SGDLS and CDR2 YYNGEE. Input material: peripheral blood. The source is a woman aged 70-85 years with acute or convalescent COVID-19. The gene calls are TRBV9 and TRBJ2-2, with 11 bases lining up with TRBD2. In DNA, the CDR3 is TGTGCCAGCAGTTTCGGACTAGCGGGTGGGAACACCGGGGAGCTGTTTTTT. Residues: CASSFGLAGGNTGELFF.